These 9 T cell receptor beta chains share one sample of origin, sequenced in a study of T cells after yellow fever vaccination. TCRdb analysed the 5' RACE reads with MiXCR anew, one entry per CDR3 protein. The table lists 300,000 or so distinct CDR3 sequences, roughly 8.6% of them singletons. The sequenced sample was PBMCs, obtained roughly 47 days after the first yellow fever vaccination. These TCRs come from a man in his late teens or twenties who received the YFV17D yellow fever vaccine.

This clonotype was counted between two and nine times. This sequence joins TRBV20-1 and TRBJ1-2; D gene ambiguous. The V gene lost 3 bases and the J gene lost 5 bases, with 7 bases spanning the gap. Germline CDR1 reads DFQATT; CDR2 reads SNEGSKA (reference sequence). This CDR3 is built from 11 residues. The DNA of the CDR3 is TGCAGTGCTAGGGTACAGTATGGCTACACCTTC. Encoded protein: CSARVQYGYTF.

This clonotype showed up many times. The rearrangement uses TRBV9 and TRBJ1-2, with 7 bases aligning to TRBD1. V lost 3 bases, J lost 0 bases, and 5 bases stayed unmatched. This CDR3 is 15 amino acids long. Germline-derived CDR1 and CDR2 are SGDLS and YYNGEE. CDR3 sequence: CASSAGGPTNYGYTF. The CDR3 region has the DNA TGTGCCAGCAGCGCAGGGGGACCGACTAACTATGGCTACACCTTC.

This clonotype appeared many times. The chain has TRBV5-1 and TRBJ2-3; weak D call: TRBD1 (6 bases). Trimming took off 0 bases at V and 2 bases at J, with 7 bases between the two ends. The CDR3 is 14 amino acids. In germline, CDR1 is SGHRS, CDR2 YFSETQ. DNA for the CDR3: TGCGCCAGCAGCTTGGGGACAGACACAGATACGCAGTATTTT. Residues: CASSLGTDTDTQYF.

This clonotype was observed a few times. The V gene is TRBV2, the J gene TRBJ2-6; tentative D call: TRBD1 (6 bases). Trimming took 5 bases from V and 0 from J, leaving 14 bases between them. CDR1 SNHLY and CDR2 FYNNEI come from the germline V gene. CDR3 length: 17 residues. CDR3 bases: TGTGCCAGCAGTCCTATGACAGGAGCCTCTGGGGCCAACGTCCTGACTTTC. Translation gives CASSPMTGASGANVLTF.

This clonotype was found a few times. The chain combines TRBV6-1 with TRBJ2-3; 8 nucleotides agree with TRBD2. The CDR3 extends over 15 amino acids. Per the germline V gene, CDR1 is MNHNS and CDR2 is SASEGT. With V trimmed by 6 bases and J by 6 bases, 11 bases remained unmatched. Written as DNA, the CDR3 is TGTGCCAGCAGGAATAGCGGGGCGGGGTGGGATACGCAGTATTTT. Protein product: CASRNSGAGWDTQYF.

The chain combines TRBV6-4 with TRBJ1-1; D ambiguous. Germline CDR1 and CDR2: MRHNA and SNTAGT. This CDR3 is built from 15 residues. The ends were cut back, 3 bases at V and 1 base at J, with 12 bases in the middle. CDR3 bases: TGTGCCAGCAGTGAGAATGGGGTGGGGAACACTGAAGCTTTCTTT. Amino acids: CASSENGVGNTEAFF.

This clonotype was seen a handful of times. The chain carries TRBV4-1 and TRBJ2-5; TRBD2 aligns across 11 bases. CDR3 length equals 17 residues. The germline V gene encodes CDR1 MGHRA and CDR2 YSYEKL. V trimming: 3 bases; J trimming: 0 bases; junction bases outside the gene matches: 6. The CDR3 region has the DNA TGCGCCAGCAGCCAGGGCCCTAGCGGGGGGTACCAAGAGACCCAGTACTTC. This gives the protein CASSQGPSGGYQETQYF.

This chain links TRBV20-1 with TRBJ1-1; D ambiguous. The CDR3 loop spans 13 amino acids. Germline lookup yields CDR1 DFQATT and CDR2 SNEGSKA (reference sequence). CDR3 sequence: CSLWSRGNTEAFF. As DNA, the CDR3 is TGCAGCCTCTGGAGCCGGGGGAACACTGAAGCTTTCTTT.

Here the CDR3 reads CASSPTGKAEQYF. The CDR3 region has the DNA TGTGCCAGCAGCCCAACAGGGAAGGCCGAGCAGTACTTC. V is TRBV7-6 and J is TRBJ2-7; TRBD1 might be the D (6 bases). Germline values: CDR1 SGHVS, CDR2 FNYEAQ. The V end lost 5 bases, the J end lost 6 bases, and 14 bases lay between the germline ends. The CDR3 sequence is 13 residues long.